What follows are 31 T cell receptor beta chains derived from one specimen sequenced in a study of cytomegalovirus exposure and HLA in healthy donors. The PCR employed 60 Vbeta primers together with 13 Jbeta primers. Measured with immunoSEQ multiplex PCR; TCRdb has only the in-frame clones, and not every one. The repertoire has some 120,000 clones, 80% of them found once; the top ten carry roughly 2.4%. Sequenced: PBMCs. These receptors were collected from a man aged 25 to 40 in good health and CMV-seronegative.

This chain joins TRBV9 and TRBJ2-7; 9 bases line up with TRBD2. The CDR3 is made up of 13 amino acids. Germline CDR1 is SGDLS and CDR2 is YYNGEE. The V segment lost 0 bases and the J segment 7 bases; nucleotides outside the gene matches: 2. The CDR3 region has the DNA TGTGCCAGCAGCGTAGGACTAGCGGAGGAGCAGTACTTC. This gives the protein CASSVGLAEEQYF.

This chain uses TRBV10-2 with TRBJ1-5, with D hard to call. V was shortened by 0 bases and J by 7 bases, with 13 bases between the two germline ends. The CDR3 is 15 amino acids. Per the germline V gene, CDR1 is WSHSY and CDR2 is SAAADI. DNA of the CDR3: TGCGCCAGCAGTGAGTCAAACCCCGTGAGACAGCCCCAGCATTTT. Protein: CASSESNPVRQPQHF.

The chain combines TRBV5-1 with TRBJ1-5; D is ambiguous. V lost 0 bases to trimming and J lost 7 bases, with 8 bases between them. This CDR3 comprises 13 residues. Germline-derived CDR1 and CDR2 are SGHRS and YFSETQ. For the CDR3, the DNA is TGCGCCAGCAGCTTGGACGATGAGCAGCCCCAGCATTTT. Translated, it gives CASSLDDEQPQHF.

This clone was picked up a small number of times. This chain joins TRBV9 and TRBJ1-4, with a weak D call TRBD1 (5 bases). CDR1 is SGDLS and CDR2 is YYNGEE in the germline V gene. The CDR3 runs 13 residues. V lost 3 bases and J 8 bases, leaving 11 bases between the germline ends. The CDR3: CASSGGRTEKLFF. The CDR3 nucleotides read TGTGCCAGCAGCGGAGGACGGACAGAAAAACTGTTTTTT.

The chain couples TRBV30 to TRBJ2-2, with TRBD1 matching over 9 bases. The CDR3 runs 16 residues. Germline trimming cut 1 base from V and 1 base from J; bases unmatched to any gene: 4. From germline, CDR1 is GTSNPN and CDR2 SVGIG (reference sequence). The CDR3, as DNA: TGTGCCTGGAGTGCCCTGGGACAGGGGAACACCGGGGAGCTGTTTTTT. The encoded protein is CAWSALGQGNTGELFF.

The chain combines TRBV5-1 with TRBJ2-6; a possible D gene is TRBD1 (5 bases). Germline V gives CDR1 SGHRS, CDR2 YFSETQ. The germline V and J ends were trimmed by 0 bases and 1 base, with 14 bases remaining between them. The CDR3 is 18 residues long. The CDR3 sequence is CASSLGGEAPSGANVLTF. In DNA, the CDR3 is TGCGCCAGCAGCTTGGGGGGCGAGGCGCCTTCTGGGGCCAACGTCCTGACTTTC. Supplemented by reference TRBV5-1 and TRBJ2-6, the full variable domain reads KAGVTQTPRYLIKTRGQQVTLSCSPISGHRSVSWYQQTPGQGLQFLFEYFSETQRNKGNFPGRFSGRQFSNSRSEMNVSTLELGDSALYLCASSLGGEAPSGANVLTFGAGSRLTVL.

The CDR3 is CASSWDSSYEQYF. The DNA for the CDR3 is TGCGCCAGCAGCTGGGACAGCTCCTACGAGCAGTACTTC. The chain links TRBV5-1 to TRBJ2-7; 7 bases are shared with TRBD1. Trimming cost V 3 bases and J 0 bases; bases outside gene matches: 0. The CDR3 contains 13 residues. Germline CDR1 is SGHRS and CDR2 is YFSETQ.

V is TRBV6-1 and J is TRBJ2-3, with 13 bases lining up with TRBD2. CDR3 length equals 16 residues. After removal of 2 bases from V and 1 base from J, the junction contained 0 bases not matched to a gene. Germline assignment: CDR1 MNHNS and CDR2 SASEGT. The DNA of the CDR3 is TGTGCCAGCAGTGAAACTAGCGGGAGGGGCACAGATACGCAGTATTTT. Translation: CASSETSGRGTDTQYF.

The CDR3 bases are TGTGCCAGCAGCGCCGGACTAGCGGGAGGGTACGAGCAGTACTTC. The encoded protein is CASSAGLAGGYEQYF. This chain connects TRBV5-6 to TRBJ2-7, with 15 positions matching TRBD2. In germline, CDR1 is SGHDT, CDR2 YYEEEE. Germline trimming cut 4 bases from V and 4 bases from J; bases unmatched to any gene: 3. The CDR3 runs to 15 residues.

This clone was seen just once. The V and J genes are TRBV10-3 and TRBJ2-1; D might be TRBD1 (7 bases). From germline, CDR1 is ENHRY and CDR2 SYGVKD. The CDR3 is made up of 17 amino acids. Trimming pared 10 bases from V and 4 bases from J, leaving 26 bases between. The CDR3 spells CATRTHSGGGSYNEQFF. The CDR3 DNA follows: TGTGCCACCCGGACCCATAGCGGAGGGGGCAGTTACAATGAGCAGTTCTTC.

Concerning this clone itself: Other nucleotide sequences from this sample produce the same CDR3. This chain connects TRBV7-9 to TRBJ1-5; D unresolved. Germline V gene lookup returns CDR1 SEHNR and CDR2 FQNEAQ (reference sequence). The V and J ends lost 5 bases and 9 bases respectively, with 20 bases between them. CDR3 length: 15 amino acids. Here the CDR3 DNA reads TGTGCCAGCAGCCTAAGAACGGGGTCCGTGGGGCCCCAGCATTTT. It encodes CASSLRTGSVGPQHF.

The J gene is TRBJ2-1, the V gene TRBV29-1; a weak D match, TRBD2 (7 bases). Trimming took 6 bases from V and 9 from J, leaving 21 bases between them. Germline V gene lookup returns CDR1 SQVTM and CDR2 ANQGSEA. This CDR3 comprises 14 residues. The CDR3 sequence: CSVETSSGGREQFF. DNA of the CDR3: TGCAGCGTAGAAACGTCGTCGGGGGGCCGTGAGCAGTTCTTC.

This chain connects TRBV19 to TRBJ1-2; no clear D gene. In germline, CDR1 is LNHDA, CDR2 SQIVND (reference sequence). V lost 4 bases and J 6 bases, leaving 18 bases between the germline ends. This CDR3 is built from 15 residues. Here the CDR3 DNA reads TGTGCCAGTAGTAACCCCTGGCGGGCATTGAATGGCTACACCTTC. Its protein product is CASSNPWRALNGYTF.

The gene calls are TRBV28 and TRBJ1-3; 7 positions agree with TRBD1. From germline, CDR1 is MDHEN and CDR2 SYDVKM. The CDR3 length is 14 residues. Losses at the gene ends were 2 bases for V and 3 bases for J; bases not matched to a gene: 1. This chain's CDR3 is CASSLDRVGNTIYF. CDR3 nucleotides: TGTGCCAGCAGTTTAGACAGGGTTGGAAACACCATATATTTT.

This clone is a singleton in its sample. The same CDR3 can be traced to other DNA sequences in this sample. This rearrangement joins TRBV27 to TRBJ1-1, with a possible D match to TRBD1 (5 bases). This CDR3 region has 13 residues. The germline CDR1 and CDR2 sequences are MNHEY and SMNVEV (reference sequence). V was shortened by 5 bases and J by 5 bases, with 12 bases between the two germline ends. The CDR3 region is CASSPLSGTEAFF. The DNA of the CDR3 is TGTGCCAGCAGTCCACTTTCAGGGACTGAAGCTTTCTTT.

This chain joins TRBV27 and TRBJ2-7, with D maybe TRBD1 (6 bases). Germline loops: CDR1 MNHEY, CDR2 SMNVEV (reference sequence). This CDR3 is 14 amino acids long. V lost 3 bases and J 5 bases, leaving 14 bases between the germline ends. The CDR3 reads CASSFSGVGDEQYF. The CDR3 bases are TGTGCCAGCAGTTTTTCAGGGGTTGGCGACGAGCAGTACTTC.

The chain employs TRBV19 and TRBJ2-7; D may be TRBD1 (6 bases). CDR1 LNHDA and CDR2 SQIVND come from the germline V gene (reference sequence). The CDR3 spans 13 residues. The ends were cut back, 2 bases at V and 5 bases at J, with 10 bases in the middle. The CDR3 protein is CASSIRDTHEQYF. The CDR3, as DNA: TGTGCCAGTAGTATACGGGACACTCACGAGCAGTACTTC.

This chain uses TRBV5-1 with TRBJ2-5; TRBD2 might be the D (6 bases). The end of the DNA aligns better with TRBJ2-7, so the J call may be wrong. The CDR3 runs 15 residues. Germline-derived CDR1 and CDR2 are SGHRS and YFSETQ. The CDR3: CASSFGPGLNYEQYF. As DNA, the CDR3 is TGCGCCAGCAGCTTCGGCCCGGGACTTAACTACGAGCAGTACTTC.

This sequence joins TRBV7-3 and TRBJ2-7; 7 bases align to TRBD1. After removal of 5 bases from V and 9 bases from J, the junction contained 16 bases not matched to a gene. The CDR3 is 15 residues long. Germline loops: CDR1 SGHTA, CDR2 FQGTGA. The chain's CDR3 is CASSPTTGSSQGQYF. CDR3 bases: TGTGCCAGCAGCCCCACGACAGGGTCGTCCCAAGGGCAGTACTTC.

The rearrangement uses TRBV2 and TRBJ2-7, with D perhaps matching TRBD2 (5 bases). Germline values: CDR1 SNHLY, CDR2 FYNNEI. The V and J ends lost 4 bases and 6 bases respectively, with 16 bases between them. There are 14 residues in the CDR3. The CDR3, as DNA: TGTGCCAGCAGTGCTAGGTGGCTAGAGGGCGAGCAGTACTTC. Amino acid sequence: CASSARWLEGEQYF. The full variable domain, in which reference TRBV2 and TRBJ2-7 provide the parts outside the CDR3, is EPEVTQTPSHQVTQMGQEVILRCVPISNHLYFYWYRQILGQKVEFLVSFYNNEISEKSEIFDDQFSVERPDGSNFTLKIRSTKLEDSAMYFCASSARWLEGEQYFGPGTRLTVT.

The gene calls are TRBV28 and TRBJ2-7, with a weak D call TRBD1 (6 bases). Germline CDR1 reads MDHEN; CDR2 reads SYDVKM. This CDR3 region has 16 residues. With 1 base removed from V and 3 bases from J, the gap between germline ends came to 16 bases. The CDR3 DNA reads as TGTGCCAGCAGTTTATTCGACAGGAAAAAGTACTACGAGCAGTACTTC. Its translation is CASSLFDRKKYYEQYF.

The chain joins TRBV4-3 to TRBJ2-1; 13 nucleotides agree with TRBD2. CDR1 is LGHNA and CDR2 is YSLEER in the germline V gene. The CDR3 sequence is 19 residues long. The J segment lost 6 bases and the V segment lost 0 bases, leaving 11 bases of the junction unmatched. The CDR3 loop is CASSQETPLGLAGVNEQFF. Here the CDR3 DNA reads TGCGCCAGCAGCCAAGAGACCCCGTTAGGACTAGCGGGAGTCAATGAGCAGTTCTTC.

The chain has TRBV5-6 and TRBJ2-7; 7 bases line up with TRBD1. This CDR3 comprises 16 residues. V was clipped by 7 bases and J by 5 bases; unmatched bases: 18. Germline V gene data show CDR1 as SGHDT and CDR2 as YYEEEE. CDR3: CASGHYRGGIVDEQYF. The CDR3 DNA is TGTGCCAGCGGACACTACAGGGGTGGGATCGTCGACGAGCAGTACTTC.

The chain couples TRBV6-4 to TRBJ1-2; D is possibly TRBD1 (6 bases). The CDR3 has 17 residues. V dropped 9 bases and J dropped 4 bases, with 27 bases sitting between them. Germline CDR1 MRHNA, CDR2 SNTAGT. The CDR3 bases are TGTGCCAGTAGTCCATCCTCGACAGGCCCGTTTGGCTATGGCTACACCTTC. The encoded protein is CASSPSSTGPFGYGYTF.

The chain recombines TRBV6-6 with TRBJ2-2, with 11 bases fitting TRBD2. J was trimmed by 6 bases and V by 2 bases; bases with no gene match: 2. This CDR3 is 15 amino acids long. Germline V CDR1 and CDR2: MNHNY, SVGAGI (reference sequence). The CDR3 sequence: CASSYVAGGPGELFF. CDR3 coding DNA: TGTGCCAGCAGTTACGTAGCGGGAGGGCCCGGGGAGCTGTTTTTT.

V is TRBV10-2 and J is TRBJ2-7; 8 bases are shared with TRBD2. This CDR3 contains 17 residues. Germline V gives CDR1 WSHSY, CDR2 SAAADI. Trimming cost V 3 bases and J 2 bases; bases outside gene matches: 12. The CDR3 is CASSERTSPLIPYEQYF. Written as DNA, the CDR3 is TGCGCCAGCAGTGAAAGGACTAGCCCCCTTATCCCCTACGAGCAGTACTTC.

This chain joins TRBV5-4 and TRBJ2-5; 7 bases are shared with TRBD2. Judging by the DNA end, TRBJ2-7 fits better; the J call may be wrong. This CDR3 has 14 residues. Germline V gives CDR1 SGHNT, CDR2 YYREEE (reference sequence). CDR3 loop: CASSSTSVSYEQYF. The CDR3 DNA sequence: TGTGCCAGCAGCTCAACTAGCGTATCCTACGAGCAGTACTTC.

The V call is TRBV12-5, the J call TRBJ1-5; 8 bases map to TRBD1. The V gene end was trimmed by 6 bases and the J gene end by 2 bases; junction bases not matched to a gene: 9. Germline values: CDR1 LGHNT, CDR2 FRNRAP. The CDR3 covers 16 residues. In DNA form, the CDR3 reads TGTGCTAGTGGCTCGCGCGGGACAGGACGCAATCAGCCCCAGCATTTT. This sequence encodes CASGSRGTGRNQPQHF.

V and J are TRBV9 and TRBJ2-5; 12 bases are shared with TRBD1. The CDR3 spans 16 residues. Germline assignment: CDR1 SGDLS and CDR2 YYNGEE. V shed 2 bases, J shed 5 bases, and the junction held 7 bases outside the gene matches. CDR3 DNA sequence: TGTGCCAGCAGCGTGGGGGGGACAGGGGGCGCGGAGACCCAGTACTTC. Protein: CASSVGGTGGAETQYF. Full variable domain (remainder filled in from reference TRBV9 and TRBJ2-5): DSGVTQTPKHLITATGQRVTLRCSPRSGDLSVYWYQQSLDQGLQFLIQYYNGEERAKGNILERFSAQQFPDLHSELNLSSLELGDSALYFCASSVGGTGGAETQYFGPGTRLLVL.

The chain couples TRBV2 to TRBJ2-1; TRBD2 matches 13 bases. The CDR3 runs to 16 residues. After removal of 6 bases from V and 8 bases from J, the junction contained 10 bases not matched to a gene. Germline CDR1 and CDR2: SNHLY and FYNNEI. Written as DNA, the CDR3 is TGTGCCAGCAGCGCTAGGACTAGCGGGAGCTTCCATGAGCAGTTCTTC. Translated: CASSARTSGSFHEQFF.

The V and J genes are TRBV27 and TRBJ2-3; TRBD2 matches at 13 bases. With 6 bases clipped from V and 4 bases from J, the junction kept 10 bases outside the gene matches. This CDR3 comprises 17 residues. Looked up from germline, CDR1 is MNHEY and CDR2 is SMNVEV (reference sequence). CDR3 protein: CASRARTSGRLADTQYF. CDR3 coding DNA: TGTGCCAGCAGGGCGAGGACTAGCGGGAGACTCGCAGATACGCAGTATTTT.